The rows below give T cell receptor beta chains drawn from one sample of a study of lymphopenia after photon versus proton radiotherapy. Profiling relied on immunoSEQ multiplex PCR, and the TCRdb table lists in-frame clones only, not all of them. The table lists tens of thousands of clones, 86% of them singletons. This sample comprised peripheral blood, obtained from a patient treated with proton-based radiotherapy. The origin of the receptors is a woman in her 70s with pancreatic cancer. Some clones in this sample may be carry-over from other donors' samples. Each CDR3 is given with its conserved first and last residue. The order of the fields is D gene, V gene, J gene, clone size, CDR3 protein, CDR3 DNA. The D gene is left open where the match is weak. Clone size is given for some rows only: seen once, a few or many times, or a class if the clone is expanded.

-	TRBV21-1	TRBJ1-2	once	CASRGLANYGYTF	TGTGCCAGCAGGGGCTTAGCTAACTATGGCTACACCTTC
-	TRBV5-6	TRBJ1-3	-	CASSPAGAQGNTIYF	TGTGCCAGCAGTCCCGCGGGGGCGCAAGGAAACACCATATATTTT
TRBD1	TRBV10-3	TRBJ2-3	once	CAISGGTGRADTQYF	TGTGCCATCAGTGGTGGGACAGGGCGTGCAGATACGCAGTATTTT
TRBD2	TRBV5-1	TRBJ2-1	-	CASSSTSGAYNEQFF	TGCGCCAGCAGCTCGACTAGCGGGGCCTACAATGAGCAGTTCTTC
TRBD2	TRBV7-9	TRBJ2-1	-	CASSQGGLAGDNEQFF	TGTGCCAGCAGCCAAGGGGGACTAGCGGGAGACAATGAGCAGTTCTTC
-	TRBV5-1	TRBJ2-5	once	CASSSDFLGETQYF	TGCGCCAGCAGCTCTGACTTCCTAGGGGAGACCCAGTACTTC
-	TRBV20-1	TRBJ2-4	few	CSAPRTGYQYF	TGCAGTGCACCTCGGACGGGATATCAGTACTTC
TRBD1	TRBV7-9	TRBJ1-1	-	CASSSRDRVFAEAFF	TGTGCCAGCAGCTCCCGGGACAGGGTCTTCGCTGAAGCTTTCTTT
-	TRBV5-4	TRBJ1-4	-	CASSLEESEKLFF	TGTGCCAGCAGCTTGGAGGAGTCTGAAAAACTGTTTTTT
-	TRBV30	TRBJ1-2	-	CAWSVWAAWAENYGYTF	TGTGCCTGGAGTGTATGGGCGGCCTGGGCGGAAAACTATGGCTACACCTTC
TRBD2	TRBV28	TRBJ2-1	-	CASKPHGGLRTGDEQFF	TGTGCCAGCAAACCTCATGGGGGACTAAGGACTGGTGATGAGCAGTTCTTC
-	TRBV9	TRBJ1-5	-	CASTGWILENQPQHF	TGTGCCAGCACCGGCTGGATTTTGGAGAATCAGCCCCAGCATTTT
-	TRBV25-1	TRBJ2-7	-	CASSAPGLSSYEQYF	TGTGCCAGCAGTGCCCCGGGACTTTCATCCTACGAGCAGTACTTC
TRBD2	TRBV6-1	TRBJ2-7	-	CASSLAGVVDEQYF	TGTGCCAGCAGCCTAGCGGGAGTGGTAGACGAGCAGTACTTC
-	TRBV29-1	TRBJ2-1	once	CSVEVVSSYNEQFF	TGCAGCGTTGAGGTTGTCAGCTCCTACAATGAGCAGTTCTTC
-	TRBV6-6	TRBJ1-5	-	CASRSTIQGHQPQHF	TGTGCCAGCAGGTCCACCATCCAGGGGCACCAGCCCCAGCATTTT
-	TRBV28	TRBJ1-5	-	CASSSPGQPQHF	TGTGCCAGCAGTTCCCCGGGTCAGCCCCAGCATTTT
TRBD2	TRBV19	TRBJ2-3	-	CASSNAGGSATDTQYF	TGTGCCAGTAGTAATGCCGGGGGGTCGGCCACAGATACGCAGTATTTT
-	TRBV27	TRBJ1-5	-	CASSSNSGANQPQHF	TGTGCCAGCAGTTCTAACTCAGGGGCGAATCAGCCCCAGCATTTT
TRBD2	TRBV2	TRBJ2-7	-	CASSFFGLAAYEQYF	TGTGCCAGCAGTTTTTTCGGACTAGCTGCATACGAGCAGTACTTC
TRBD1	TRBV19	TRBJ2-7	once	CASSIGDRARAEQYF	TGTGCCAGTAGTATAGGTGACAGGGCCAGGGCCGAGCAGTACTTC
TRBD1	TRBV7-3	TRBJ2-7	-	CASSFGQGPYEQYF	TGTGCCAGCAGCTTCGGACAGGGGCCTTACGAGCAGTACTTC
-	TRBV4-1	TRBJ2-7	-	CASSQVKPDRLLGSYEQYF	TGCGCCAGCAGCCAAGTAAAACCCGACCGGCTCTTGGGGTCTTACGAGCAGTACTTC
-	TRBV29-1	TRBJ1-1	-	CSVARMNTEAFF	TGCAGCGTTGCCAGAATGAACACTGAAGCTTTCTTT
-	TRBV10-3	TRBJ2-3	-	CAISNRTDTQYF	TGTGCCATTTCAAACCGCACAGATACGCAGTATTTT
-	TRBV28	TRBJ1-5	few	CASTIQGMPQHF	TGTGCCAGCACCATCCAGGGGATGCCCCAGCATTTT
-	TRBV29-1	TRBJ1-5	-	CSVVIGSNQPQHF	TGCAGCGTTGTCATTGGTAGCAATCAGCCCCAGCATTTT
-	TRBV28	TRBJ2-1	few	CASSLAAVDEQFF	TGTGCCAGCAGTCTCGCCGCGGTGGATGAGCAGTTCTTC
-	TRBV28	TRBJ1-5	few	CASSLRGGSRQPQHF	TGTGCCAGCAGTCTCAGGGGAGGCTCTCGTCAGCCCCAGCATTTT
-	TRBV2	TRBJ2-3	-	CASSEGVGGDTQYF	TGTGCCAGCAGTGAAGGGGTGGGCGGAGATACGCAGTATTTT
-	TRBV10-1	TRBJ2-7	few	CASSESIEDSPYF	TGCGCCAGCAGTGAGTCGATAGAGGACTCTCCGTACTTC
-	TRBV5-6	TRBJ1-4	-	CASSLRGPNEKLFF	TGTGCCAGCAGCTTAAGGGGACCTAATGAAAAACTGTTTTTT
TRBD2	TRBV11-2	TRBJ2-1	-	CASSFSGSSYNEQFF	TGTGCCAGCAGCTTTAGCGGGAGCTCCTACAATGAGCAGTTCTTC
TRBD2	TRBV5-5	TRBJ2-1	-	CASSFGPSGGENEQFF	TGTGCCAGCAGCTTTGGCCCTAGCGGGGGCGAGAATGAGCAGTTCTTC
-	TRBV21-1	TRBJ2-1	-	CASSANRGSDEQFF	TGTGCCAGCAGCGCCAACAGGGGTTCGGATGAGCAGTTCTTC
-	TRBV11-2	TRBJ1-6	-	CASSLDSGRRNSPLHF	TGTGCCAGCAGCTTAGATTCGGGACGTAGGAATTCACCCCTCCACTTT
TRBD2	TRBV4-2	TRBJ2-7	-	CASSQSGTSGTPVDEQYF	TGTGCCAGCAGCCAGTCGGGGACTAGCGGGACCCCGGTGGACGAGCAGTACTTC